The text below deals with one TCR beta chain. Trimming took 5 bases from V and 4 from J; bases not matched to a gene: 4. The CDR3 is 14 amino acids. Germline V CDR1 and CDR2: SEHNR, FQNEAQ (reference sequence). Per the original methods: It was from reference gene primer amplification that nucleated cell counts were estimated. The repertoire was sequenced with immunoSEQ multiplex PCR; TCRdb's copy has only in-frame clones and lacks some. V, J and clone size are taken as reported in that table, and D and trimming were inferred from the DNA itself. The profile covers almost 35,000 clones, with approximately 91% appearing a single time and less than 45% taken by the ten largest. The sample belongs to a study of blood T cell repertoires in COVID-19. For the study at large: The samples span acute and convalescent COVID-19 from the United States, Italy and Spain. Nucleic acid was either cDNA or gDNA, and it came from T cells, B-cell-depleted T cells, or PBMCs.

Source material: peripheral blood. The chain carries TRBV7-9 and TRBJ2-1; TRBD2 aligns across 8 bases. This clonotype was obtained from a man aged 55 to 70 with active or convalescent COVID-19. CDR3 DNA: TGTGCCAGCAGCACAACGGGGGGGTACAATGAGCAGTTCTTC. Its protein is CASSTTGGYNEQFF.